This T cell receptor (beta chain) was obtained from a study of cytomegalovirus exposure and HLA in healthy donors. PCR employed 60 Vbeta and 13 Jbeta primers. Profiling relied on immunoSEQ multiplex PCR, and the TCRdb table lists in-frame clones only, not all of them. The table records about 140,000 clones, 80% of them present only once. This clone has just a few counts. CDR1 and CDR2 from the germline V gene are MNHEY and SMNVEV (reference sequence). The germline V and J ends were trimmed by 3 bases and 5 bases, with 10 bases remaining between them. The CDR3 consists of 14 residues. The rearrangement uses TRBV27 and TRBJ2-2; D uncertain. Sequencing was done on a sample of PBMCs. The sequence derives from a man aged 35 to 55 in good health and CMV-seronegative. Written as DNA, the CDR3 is TGTGCCAGCAGTTTCGTACTTCGAACCGGGGAGCTGTTTTTT. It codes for CASSFVLRTGELFF.